This section outlines one T cell receptor beta chain sequence together with its context. The repertoire was sequenced with immunoSEQ multiplex PCR; TCRdb's copy has only in-frame clones and lacks some. The sample gives some 320,000 clones, roughly 91% of which show up once; under 3% is in the top ten. The data were obtained in a study of blood T cell repertoires in COVID-19. The CDR3 sequence is 15 residues long. Germline CDR1 reads SGHTA; CDR2 reads FQGNSA. Trimming removed 5 bases from V and 7 bases from J; junction bases left unmatched: 10. This rearrangement joins TRBV7-2 to TRBJ2-7, with 11 bases that match TRBD2. Sequenced: PBMCs or T cells enriched from blood (not recorded which). This TCR was sampled from a woman aged 50 to 60 who had been exposed to COVID-19. The CDR3 region is CASSPGLAEVREQYF. The CDR3 DNA sequence: TGTGCCAGCAGCCCGGGACTAGCGGAGGTCCGGGAGCAGTACTTC.